One sample yielded the 15 T cell receptor beta chains listed below, sequenced in a study of T cell changes during pregnancy in multiple sclerosis. Libraries were prepared by immunoSEQ multiplex PCR; TCRdb keeps only in-frame clonotypes and omits some of them. Of around 60,000 clones in the sample, 90% to 95% were seen once. The sample was CD4+ T cells from peripheral blood mononuclear cells, taken before pregnancy. These TCRs come from a female donor with multiple sclerosis, enrolled in a pregnancy study.

The count of this clone is one. The chain links TRBV9 to TRBJ2-1, with 8 positions matching TRBD2. The CDR3 has 14 residues. Germline CDR1 SGDLS, CDR2 YYNGEE. V shed 0 bases, J shed 7 bases, and the junction held 3 bases outside the gene matches. CDR3 nucleotide sequence: TGTGCCAGCAGCGTAGCGGGAGGGCCAAATGAGCAGTTCTTC. Its translation is CASSVAGGPNEQFF.

The rearrangement links TRBV4-2 to TRBJ2-5; 9 bases are shared with TRBD1. This CDR3 is built from 14 residues. CDR1 LGHNA and CDR2 YNFKEQ come from the germline V gene. V lost 1 base to trimming and J lost 5 bases; unmatched junction nucleotides: 2. Here the CDR3 reads CASSQAGTGETQYF. The CDR3 DNA reads TGTGCCAGCAGCCAAGCCGGGACAGGGGAGACCCAGTACTTC.

This sequence joins TRBV5-1 and TRBJ2-1; TRBD2 matches 8 bases. CDR1 is SGHRS and CDR2 is YFSETQ in the germline V gene. The V and J ends lost 1 base and 7 bases, in that order; junction bases with no gene match: 4. This CDR3 is built from 14 residues. The CDR3 spells CASSLWREENEQFF. The CDR3 coding sequence is TGCGCCAGCAGCTTGTGGCGGGAGGAAAATGAGCAGTTCTTC.

The chain employs TRBV2 and TRBJ1-2, with 9 bases aligning to TRBD1. The trim removed 7 bases at V and 6 bases at J, leaving 12 bases unmatched. The V gene's germline CDR1 is SNHLY and CDR2 FYNNEI. The CDR3 contains 15 residues. CDR3 residues: CASTMIQGALDGYTF. The CDR3 coding sequence is TGTGCCAGCACCATGATACAGGGGGCGTTGGATGGCTACACCTTC.

The chain employs TRBV5-1 and TRBJ2-7, with D tentatively TRBD1 (5 bases). The germline V gene encodes CDR1 SGHRS and CDR2 YFSETQ. The CDR3 totals 14 residues. V was cut by 3 bases and J by 3 bases, with 13 bases left in between. CDR3 region: CASSWTDTGYEQYF. The CDR3 nucleotides are TGCGCCAGCAGCTGGACGGACACAGGCTACGAGCAGTACTTC.

This clone was counted once. CDR3: CASSQTGLAQPQHF. The CDR3 DNA reads TGTGCCAGCAGTCAGACAGGGTTGGCTCAGCCCCAGCATTTT. This rearrangement joins TRBV6-6 to TRBJ1-5; 7 bases agree with TRBD1. After removal of 5 bases from V and 6 bases from J, the junction contained 7 bases not matched to a gene. Germline CDR1 is MNHNY and CDR2 is SVGAGI (reference sequence). This CDR3 contains 14 residues.

This sequence joins TRBV5-1 and TRBJ1-2; D is unclear. Germline V gene lookup returns CDR1 SGHRS and CDR2 YFSETQ. The CDR3 is 15 amino acids. V lost 4 bases and J 1 base, leaving 14 bases between the germline ends. In DNA, the CDR3 is TGCGCCAGCAGCCAATACAGAACCATTAACTATGGCTACACCTTC. It specifies CASSQYRTINYGYTF.

The chain couples TRBV2 to TRBJ2-1; a possible D gene is TRBD2 (5 bases). The germline gives CDR1 SNHLY, CDR2 FYNNEI. This CDR3 is 15 amino acids long. Trimming took 4 bases from V and 2 from J, leaving 12 bases between them. The CDR3 DNA reads TGTGCCAGCAGTGTAGGGCGGGCCACCTACAATGAGCAGTTCTTC. It codes for CASSVGRATYNEQFF.

V and J are TRBV5-1 and TRBJ1-1, with 7 bases identical to TRBD1. With V trimmed by 2 bases and J by 4 bases, 8 bases remained unmatched. The CDR3 length is 15 residues. Germline V lookup: CDR1 SGHRS, CDR2 YFSETQ. Here the CDR3 DNA reads TGCGCCAGCAGCTTAGCGACAGGGACCATCACTGAAGCTTTCTTT. Its protein is CASSLATGTITEAFF.

The sample holds a few counts of this clone. The chain combines TRBV9 with TRBJ2-1, with TRBD2 matching 8 bases. Losses at the gene ends were 4 bases for V and 0 bases for J; bases not matched to a gene: 6. Per the germline V gene, CDR1 is SGDLS and CDR2 is YYNGEE. This CDR3 is built from 16 residues. The CDR3 sequence: CASSYRSGSSYNEQFF. CDR3 in DNA: TGTGCCAGCAGCTACAGAAGCGGGAGCTCCTACAATGAGCAGTTCTTC.

This chain joins TRBV28 and TRBJ1-1; weak D call: TRBD1 (5 bases). This CDR3 contains 16 residues. Per the germline V gene, CDR1 is MDHEN and CDR2 is SYDVKM. Trimming took 2 bases from V and 1 from J, leaving 14 bases between them. In DNA, the CDR3 is TGTGCCAGCAGTTTAGGGCCCAGGAGGGGGAACACTGAAGCTTTCTTT. This codes for CASSLGPRRGNTEAFF.

This sequence joins TRBV14 and TRBJ2-7; unclear D gene. There are 11 residues in the CDR3. Germline V gives CDR1 SGHDN, CDR2 FVKESK. V was clipped by 0 bases and J by 9 bases, with 6 bases between them. CDR3 sequence reads: CASSQDFRQYF. Here the CDR3 DNA reads TGTGCCAGCAGCCAAGACTTCAGGCAGTACTTC.

The gene calls are TRBV2 and TRBJ2-1; D is perhaps TRBD2 (5 bases). Per the germline V gene, CDR1 is SNHLY and CDR2 is FYNNEI. The V end was cut by 0 bases, the J end by 10 bases, with 13 bases between. CDR3 length: 14 residues. CDR3 protein: CASSEALGRGEQFF. CDR3 DNA: TGTGCCAGCAGTGAAGCATTAGGGCGCGGGGAGCAGTTCTTC.

This chain links TRBV7-2 with TRBJ2-1, with D perhaps matching TRBD2 (6 bases). This CDR3 spans 13 amino acids. Germline CDR1 SGHTA, CDR2 FQGNSA. V gave up 5 bases and J gave up 16 bases, with 21 bases separating them. This CDR3 reads CASSPKGPRLEFF. Written as DNA, the CDR3 is TGTGCCAGCAGCCCAAAGGGCCCTAGACTAGAATTCTTC.

The chain employs TRBV14 and TRBJ1-1; D gene uncertain. This CDR3 region has 15 residues. Germline CDR1 is SGHDN and CDR2 is FVKESK. Trimming took off 4 bases at V and 0 bases at J, with 12 bases between the two ends. CDR3 nucleotides: TGTGCCAGCAGCCTATCTCGGACTGTGAACACTGAAGCTTTCTTT. Translation gives CASSLSRTVNTEAFF.